This entry is about one T cell receptor beta chain. Antigen unknown. This sample is part of a study of cytomegalovirus exposure and HLA in healthy donors. The study's findings and limits: TCR association rates varied by HLA locus in a later analysis, with DRB1 highest and HLA-C lowest. CMV serostatus was the only immune exposure information that was available. Earlier analysis found most TCR beta V segments productive about 87% or about 30% of the time.

PCR used 60 Vbeta primers and 13 Jbeta primers. Libraries were prepared by immunoSEQ multiplex PCR; TCRdb keeps only in-frame clonotypes and omits some of them. The sample has more than 95,000 clones, over 70% seen once. Sequencing was done on a sample of PBMCs. The source is a woman in her fifties or sixties in good health and CMV-seropositive.

In DNA, the CDR3 is TGTGCCAGCACCCCGGGGCCGAGCGGGAGCACAGATACGCAGTATTTT. It yields the protein CASTPGPSGSTDTQYF. The chain uses TRBV4-2 and TRBJ2-3, with D tentatively TRBD2 (6 bases). This CDR3 is 16 amino acids long. CDR1 and CDR2 from the germline V gene are LGHNA and YNFKEQ. Deletions cut 7 bases from V and 0 bases from J, with 17 bases between.